This TCR beta chain appears in the sequencing data of a study of T cell repertoires in aging, cancer and after chemotherapy. Study background: Pre- and post-chemotherapy samples were paired from chronic lymphocytic leukemia patients treated with fludarabine- or bendamustine-based regimens. The full dataset contained several million TCR reads. Regarding the study as a whole: Age-matched healthy donors had significantly more diverse, less clonal blood TCR repertoires than untreated cancer patients. In healthy donors, age-related TCR diversity loss mainly reflected lost richness.

Concerning this clonotype: The antigen remains undetermined.

The template was genomic DNA from peripheral blood, not RNA. The CDR3 is 16 amino acids. Trimming stripped 5 bases from V and 0 bases from J, with 15 bases between. Germline V gene lookup returns CDR1 SGHTA and CDR2 FQGNSA. TRB rearrangements spanning V, D and J were amplified using mixed TRB-A/B primers. TCRdb independently ran MiXCR on the multiplex PCR reads; one entry per CDR3 protein. The data contain some 4,600 distinct CDR3 sequences, around 26% of them singletons. Sequencing used blood. The chain carries TRBV7-2 and TRBJ2-3; D is possibly TRBD2 (7 bases). The sequence was collected from a human donor with a blood cancer. CDR3 amino acids: CASSPQGTTSTDTQYF. The CDR3, as DNA: TGTGCCAGCAGCCCGCAGGGGACTACTAGCACAGATACGCAGTATTTT.